This is a list of T cell receptor beta chains from one sample in a study of shared clonotypes between healthy human individuals. Data came from immunoSEQ multiplex PCR; TCRdb stores just in-frame clones and leaves some out. This table has around 650,000 clones, approximately 96% appearing once. Sequenced: naive CD8+ T cells sorted from blood. Source of these receptors: a woman in her twenties or thirties in good health. CDR3s leave out the opening cysteine and the closing phenylalanine or tryptophan.

TRBV5-4	TRBJ2-2	ASSLGTMSPGELF
TRBV13	TRBJ1-5	ASSLGGEAQH
TRBV28	TRBJ2-2	ASTLERRTQNSPSNTGELF
TRBV19	TRBJ1-5	ASSMAHLSNQPQH
TRBV4-1	TRBJ1-5	ASSQSTGSPTPQH
TRBV4-2	TRBJ2-5	ASSQEWEGHQETQY
TRBV4-1	TRBJ2-7	ASSRREDEQY
TRBV19	TRBJ1-6	ASSIEVSPPLH
TRBV6-5	TRBJ1-1	ASSYTTGVTEAF
TRBV9	TRBJ2-7	ASSPTGDSYEQY
TRBV10-1	TRBJ2-7	ASSDDGSSYEQY
TRBV23-1	TRBJ2-7	ASRTTGNGYEQY
TRBV15	TRBJ1-4	ATSRVPRTGVEKLF
TRBV11-2	TRBJ2-1	ASSLDPVDTGTPMDNEQF
TRBV7-9	TRBJ1-1	ASSLGQGMNTEAF
TRBV15	TRBJ2-7	ATSGGSYEQY
TRBV5-6	TRBJ2-5	ASSFRHLETQY
TRBV9	TRBJ1-2	ASSIGTLQSYGYT
TRBV4-1	NA	ASSQGAREGHEQY
TRBV27	TRBJ2-3	ASSFGDTQY
TRBV5-1	TRBJ2-1	ASSPGGNYNEQF
TRBV15	TRBJ2-5	ATSGLGRGFSLETQY
TRBV29-1	TRBJ2-7	SVEDSSYEQY
TRBV28	TRBJ1-2	AIHLRGSPYGYT
TRBV13	TRBJ2-1	ASSFLGDEQF
TRBV6-4	TRBJ2-1	ASSDYFGSNNEQF
TRBV28	TRBJ2-7	ASSFLAGGTYEQY
TRBV19	TRBJ2-1	ASSTRGPEQF
TRBV7-9	TRBJ2-7	ASSRTGKFYEQY
TRBV27	TRBJ2-7	ASSSSGTSYEQY
TRBV7-9	TRBJ2-1	ASSLKGNEQF
TRBV4-1	TRBJ2-1	ASSQGQGAGNEQF
TRBV6-1	TRBJ2-7	ASSTNEQY
TRBV5-4	TRBJ1-2	ASSFALAGVYGYT
TRBV6-5	TRBJ2-1	ASSSDRGAYNEQF
TRBV7-9	TRBJ2-7	ASSLGPSDEQY
TRBV28	TRBJ1-5	ASSFSTGYQPQH
TRBV7-6	TRBJ2-2	ASSRLAGDDAGELF
TRBV2	TRBJ2-1	ASARGLSQNEQF
TRBV2	TRBJ2-1	ASSYISGPTSYNEQF
TRBV5-6	TRBJ2-7	ASRYSARYGYEQY
TRBV7-9	TRBJ2-7	ASSWDGGYEQY
TRBV25-1	TRBJ2-2	ASSEFIGELF
TRBV4-1	TRBJ1-2	ASSPVRTDRGNYGYT
TRBV28	TRBJ2-7	ASSLLRTSQD
TRBV5-1	TRBJ2-7	ASSFSLADYEQY
TRBV14	TRBJ1-2	ASSQVGGTGYT
TRBV11-2	TRBJ1-1	ASSLGTYVANTEAF
TRBV28	TRBJ1-4	ASSVIRATNEKLF
TRBV28	TRBJ2-2	ASSPDLLGNTGELF
TRBV2	TRBJ2-5	ASNGGGSSGSRIQETQY
TRBV27	TRBJ2-5	ASSLWVGSGGQETQY
TRBV9	TRBJ1-2	ASSVVAGTAYGYT
TRBV6-6	TRBJ1-1	ASSGQGRNTEAF
TRBV28	TRBJ2-7	ASTPNSPIRSYEQY
TRBV19	TRBJ2-1	ASSRGLAGIHFNSYNEQF